Reported below is one TCR beta chain. In the source study's methods: Nucleated cell number was recorded as an estimate derived from reference gene primer amplification. TCRdb's copy holds only in-frame clones and misses some; the assay was immunoSEQ multiplex PCR. That table supplies the V and J calls and clone size; D and trimming were determined from the DNA. The sample holds some 200,000 clones, 80% to 90% seen once. This CDR3 contains 15 residues. V was clipped by 5 bases and J by 9 bases; unmatched bases: 11. CDR1 is SGHTA, CDR2 FQGNSA, per germline. The data originate from a study of blood T cell repertoires in COVID-19. At the level of the study: Two negative PCRs, clearance, or symptom resolution characterized the recovered Cohort 3 donors. COVID-19 samples, acute and convalescent, were from the United States, Italy and Spain.

The receptor was derived from a woman aged 45-65 years in a cohort exposed to, infected with or recovered from COVID-19 (not recorded which). V is TRBV7-2 and J is TRBJ2-1; TRBD2 matches 9 bases. Sequencing used PBMCs or T cells enriched from blood (not recorded which). The CDR3 nucleotides read TGTGCCAGCAGCGAAGGGTCTAGCGGGGCTCTTGAGCAGTTCTTC. This sequence encodes CASSEGSSGALEQFF.